Shown below are 19 T cell receptor beta chains from a single sample sequenced in a study of a mutant IDH1 vaccine in newly diagnosed glioma. For these TCRs, the target antigens are not known. Time point meaning: week 5, during vaccination. Alongside topical imiquimod, each dose of vaccine comprised 300 ug of mutant IDH1 20-mer peptide. Libraries were prepared by immunoSEQ multiplex PCR; TCRdb keeps only in-frame clonotypes and omits some of them. The data hold 25,000 to 30,000 clones, with about 85% observed a single time. Material: peripheral blood mononuclear cells (PBMCs), obtained from a glioma patient whose treatment included an IDH1 peptide vaccine. The receptors here all came from a woman aged 40 to 55 with glioma. Some clones in this sample may be carry-over from other donors' samples.

This rearrangement joins TRBV5-6 to TRBJ1-3; no reliable D call. CDR1 SGHDT and CDR2 YYEEEE come from the germline V gene. V lost 2 bases, J lost 0 bases, and 6 bases lay in between. This CDR3 contains 14 residues. The CDR3 sequence is CASSFLNSGNTIYF. CDR3 sequence (DNA): TGTGCCAGCAGCTTCTTGAACTCTGGAAACACCATATATTTT.

The rearrangement joins TRBV4-3 to TRBJ1-2; 7 nucleotides match TRBD1. V shed 0 bases and J 8 bases; nucleotides not matched to a gene: 3. The length of the CDR3 is 13 residues. Germline assignment: CDR1 LGHNA and CDR2 YSLEER. CDR3 in amino acids: CASSQDRGGGYTF. The CDR3 DNA follows: TGCGCCAGCAGCCAAGATAGAGGGGGCGGCTACACCTTC.

This clone was detected a few times. The V and J genes are TRBV4-2 and TRBJ2-7; possibly TRBD2 for D (5 bases). Germline CDR1 is LGHNA and CDR2 is YNFKEQ. Trimming removed 4 bases from V and 5 bases from J, with 15 bases in between. The CDR3 is 14 residues long. CDR3 region: CASSLAGGRDEQYF. The CDR3 region has the DNA TGTGCCAGCAGCCTGGCCGGCGGGCGGGACGAGCAGTACTTC.

This chain connects TRBV27 to TRBJ2-7; 9 positions agree with TRBD1. Germline values: CDR1 MNHEY, CDR2 SMNVEV (reference sequence). The CDR3 runs to 13 residues. J was trimmed by 6 bases and V by 7 bases; bases with no gene match: 7. The CDR3: CASTPRQGGEQYF. DNA for the CDR3: TGTGCCAGCACCCCCCGACAGGGGGGCGAGCAGTACTTC.

The rearrangement links TRBV4-3 to TRBJ2-3; D gene ambiguous. The CDR3 spans 15 residues. V lost 5 bases to trimming and J lost 2 bases, with 14 bases between them. Germline lookup yields CDR1 LGHNA and CDR2 YSLEER. CDR3 in amino acids: CASSSSRINTDTQYF. The CDR3 DNA follows: TGCGCCAGCAGCTCAAGTCGGATAAACACAGATACGCAGTATTTT.

This clone was detected once. The chain joins TRBV7-9 to TRBJ2-5; unclear D gene. This CDR3 has 14 amino acids. The ends were cut back, 5 bases at V and 0 bases at J, with 10 bases in the middle. Germline V gene sequence: CDR1 SEHNR, CDR2 FQNEAQ (reference sequence). CDR3 sequence reads: CASSRAEYQETQYF. DNA for the CDR3: TGTGCCAGCAGCAGGGCTGAGTACCAAGAGACCCAGTACTTC. Full variable domain (outside the CDR3, taken from reference TRBV7-9 and TRBJ2-5): DTGVSQNPRHKITKRGQNVTFRCDPISEHNRLYWYRQTLGQGPEFLTYFQNEAQLEKSRLLSDRFSAERPKGSFSTLEIQRTEQGDSAMYLCASSRAEYQETQYFGPGTRLLVL.

The V and J genes are TRBV5-1 and TRBJ2-5; D uncertain. CDR1 and CDR2 (germline): SGHRS, YFSETQ. The V end lost 3 bases, the J end lost 1 base, and 13 bases lay between the germline ends. CDR3 length: 15 amino acids. The CDR3 is CASSSPDSLQETQYF. CDR3 DNA sequence: TGCGCCAGCAGCTCTCCTGATTCGCTCCAAGAGACCCAGTACTTC.

CDR3 nucleotide sequence: TGTGCCAGCAGCTATCGGGACAGTAGAACTGAAGCTTTCTTT. Translation: CASSYRDSRTEAFF. The chain joins TRBV7-9 to TRBJ1-1, with 7 bases matching TRBD1. Germline V gene data show CDR1 as SEHNR and CDR2 as FQNEAQ (reference sequence). The V gene end was trimmed by 4 bases and the J gene end by 5 bases; junction bases not matched to a gene: 7. This CDR3 contains 14 residues.

The chain uses TRBV28 and TRBJ2-7, with D perhaps TRBD2 (5 bases). Deletions cut 10 bases from V and 4 bases from J, with 14 bases between. The CDR3 is 12 residues long. CDR1 and CDR2 (germline): MDHEN, SYDVKM. CDR3 in DNA: TGTGCCACCCGCCGGAGCGGATACGAGCAGTACTTC. This translates into CATRRSGYEQYF.

CDR3 protein: CASSLSWDRADGYTF. In DNA, the CDR3 is TGTGCCAGCAGTTTATCATGGGACAGGGCGGATGGCTACACCTTC. The chain carries TRBV27 and TRBJ1-2, with TRBD1 matching 9 bases. Per germline, CDR1 MNHEY and CDR2 SMNVEV (reference sequence). V lost 0 bases and J lost 6; bases outside the gene matches: 5. CDR3 length: 15 amino acids.

The chain uses TRBV28 and TRBJ2-5, with 8 bases aligning to TRBD1. The J call may be incorrect, as the DNA end agrees better with TRBJ2-7. Germline V gene lookup returns CDR1 MDHEN and CDR2 SYDVKM. This CDR3 contains 13 residues. CDR3 bases: TGTGCCAGCATCCGGACAGGGCTTCCCGAGCAGTACTTC. The encoded protein is CASIRTGLPEQYF.

This clone appeared once. The chain uses TRBV6-5 and TRBJ1-5; 9 bases match TRBD1. From germline, CDR1 is MNHEY and CDR2 SVGAGI. The CDR3 spans 14 residues. The ends lost 5 bases at V and 4 bases at J; junction bases unmatched: 3. The CDR3 bases are TGTGCCAGCAGTCGGGACAGGGTGAATCAGCCCCAGCATTTT. Protein sequence: CASSRDRVNQPQHF.

The chain has TRBV19 and TRBJ1-1, with D unclear. The length of the CDR3 is 13 residues. Between the trimmed V and J ends, which lost 4 bases and 1 base, there was a span of 7 bases. Germline values: CDR1 LNHDA, CDR2 SQIVND (reference sequence). CDR3 protein: CASSTTENTEAFF. In DNA, the CDR3 is TGTGCCAGTAGTACAACGGAGAACACTGAAGCTTTCTTT.

The chain carries TRBV4-1 and TRBJ1-2; D is perhaps TRBD1 (5 bases). This CDR3 has 15 amino acids. Germline V gene sequence: CDR1 MGHRA, CDR2 YSYEKL. Trimming removed 3 bases at V and 8 bases at J, with 19 bases between. The CDR3 DNA reads as TGCGCCAGCAGCCACCCAGGGTTCCCTGAGGGGGGCTACACCTTC. This codes for CASSHPGFPEGGYTF.

This chain links TRBV4-1 with TRBJ2-3, with TRBD2 matching over 9 bases. The V segment lost 3 bases and the J segment 0 bases; nucleotides outside the gene matches: 4. Looked up from germline, CDR1 is MGHRA and CDR2 is YSYEKL. The CDR3 spans 16 residues. The CDR3 bases are TGCGCCAGCAGCCAGGCTAGCGGGACTAGCACAGATACGCAGTATTTT. Protein: CASSQASGTSTDTQYF.

The sample holds one count of this clone. V and J are TRBV18 and TRBJ1-2; 8 bases line up with TRBD1. The junction had 22 bases not matched to a gene; V was cut back by 3 bases and J by 4 bases. The germline V gene has CDR1 KGHSH and CDR2 LQKENI. The CDR3 loop spans 20 amino acids. CDR3 protein: CASSPMTGVSPESLLYGYTF. The CDR3 DNA reads TGTGCCAGCTCACCGATGACAGGGGTCTCTCCAGAATCACTACTCTATGGCTACACCTTC.

The chain links TRBV5-1 to TRBJ1-4, with 7 bases fitting TRBD1. The germline gives CDR1 SGHRS, CDR2 YFSETQ. J was trimmed by 7 bases and V by 4 bases; bases with no gene match: 7. The CDR3 consists of 14 residues. CDR3 nucleotides: TGCGCCAGCAGCATCCGGACAGGCCCTGAAAAACTGTTTTTT. It yields the protein CASSIRTGPEKLFF.

The chain has TRBV6-5 and TRBJ1-3, with D maybe TRBD1 (5 bases). The V gene lost 2 bases and the J gene lost 4 bases, with 9 bases spanning the gap. The CDR3 sequence is 14 residues long. CDR1 and CDR2 from the germline V gene are MNHEY and SVGAGI. In DNA, the CDR3 is TGTGCCAGCAGTTACGCAGGGTCCGGAAACACCATATATTTT. Its translation: CASSYAGSGNTIYF.

This sequence joins TRBV7-3 and TRBJ2-1; D ambiguous. From germline, CDR1 is SGHTA and CDR2 FQGTGA. Trimming pared 0 bases from V and 7 bases from J, leaving 10 bases between. This CDR3 comprises 14 residues. CDR3 in DNA: TGTGCCAGCAGCTTAACTGGCGGAACTAATGAGCAGTTCTTC. As protein: CASSLTGGTNEQFF.